This T cell receptor (beta chain) was sequenced during a study of cytomegalovirus exposure and HLA in healthy donors. The study's findings and limits: In vitro assays verified that a few CMV-associated chains recognized CMV antigens specifically. The TCR clusters that emerged in the first cohort tended, a later analysis found, to co-occur in the 120 validation repertoires. Altogether, 150 to 200 TCR beta chains were recorded as cytomegalovirus-associated.

On this clone itself: Its antigen is unknown.

Generated by immunoSEQ multiplex PCR, the TCRdb table keeps only in-frame clones and is missing some. The data contain over 50,000 clones, 90% to 97% of them singletons. Specimen: PBMCs. This clonotype was sampled from a woman aged 18-29 years in good health and CMV-seronegative.

The CDR3 region has the DNA TGTGCCGTGGGGCAGGCCTATGGCTACACCTTC. Translated, it gives CAVGQAYGYTF. The chain has TRBV7-9 and TRBJ1-2, with D possibly being TRBD1 (5 bases). Germline CDR1 and CDR2: SEHNR and FQNEAQ (reference sequence). This CDR3 has 11 amino acids. Trimming took 11 bases from V and 4 from J, leaving 11 bases between them. Using reference TRBV7-9 and TRBJ1-2 for the parts outside the CDR3, the full variable domain is DTGVSQNPRHKITKRGQNVTFRCDPISEHNRLYWYRQTLGQGPEFLTYFQNEAQLEKSRLLSDRFSAERPKGSFSTLEIQRTEQGDSAMYLCAVGQAYGYTFGSGTRLTVV.